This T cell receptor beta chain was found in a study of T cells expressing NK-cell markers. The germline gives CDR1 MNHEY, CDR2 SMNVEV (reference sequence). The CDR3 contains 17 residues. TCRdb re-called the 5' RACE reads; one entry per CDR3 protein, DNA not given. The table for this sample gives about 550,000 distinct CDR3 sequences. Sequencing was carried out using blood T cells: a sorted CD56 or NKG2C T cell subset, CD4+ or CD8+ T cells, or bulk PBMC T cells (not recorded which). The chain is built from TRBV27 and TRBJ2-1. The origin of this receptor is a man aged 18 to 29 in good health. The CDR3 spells CASSLSLRQGPYNEQFF.